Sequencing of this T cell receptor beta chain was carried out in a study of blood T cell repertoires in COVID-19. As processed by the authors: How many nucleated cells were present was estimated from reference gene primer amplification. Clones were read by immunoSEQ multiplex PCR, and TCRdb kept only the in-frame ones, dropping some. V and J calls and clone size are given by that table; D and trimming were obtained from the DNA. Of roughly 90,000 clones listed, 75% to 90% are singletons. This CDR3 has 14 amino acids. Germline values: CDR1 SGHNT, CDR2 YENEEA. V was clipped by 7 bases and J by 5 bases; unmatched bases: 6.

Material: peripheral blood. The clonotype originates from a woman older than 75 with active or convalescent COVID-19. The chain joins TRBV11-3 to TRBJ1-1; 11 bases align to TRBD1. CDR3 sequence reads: CASTHGQGATEAFF. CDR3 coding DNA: TGTGCCAGCACCCATGGACAGGGGGCGACTGAAGCTTTCTTT. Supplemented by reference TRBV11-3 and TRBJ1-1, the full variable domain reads EAGVVQSPRYKIIEKKQPVAFWCNPISGHNTLYWYLQNLGQGPELLIRYENEEAVDDSQLPKDRFSAERLKGVDSTLKIQPAELGDSAVYLCASTHGQGATEAFFGQGTRLTVV.